The clone carrying this TCR beta chain was seen more than once but under ten times. The data originate from a study of control samples from healthy donors and cancer patients. Method: immunoSEQ multiplex PCR; TCRdb's copy keeps in-frame clones and lacks some. The sample lists about 120,000 clones, around nine tenths occurring once. Germline CDR1 reads SGHRS; CDR2 reads YFSETQ. The CDR3 spans 16 residues. Trimming shortened V by 4 bases and J by 2 bases, and 15 bases separated the two germline ends. The sequenced material came from blood. The sequence derives from a man younger than 45 in good health. The chain links TRBV5-1 to TRBJ1-4; D call uncertain. The CDR3 region has the DNA TGCGCCAGCAGCCGGGCTTTAGGTCGGACTAATGAAAAACTGTTTTTT. Translating gives CASSRALGRTNEKLFF.